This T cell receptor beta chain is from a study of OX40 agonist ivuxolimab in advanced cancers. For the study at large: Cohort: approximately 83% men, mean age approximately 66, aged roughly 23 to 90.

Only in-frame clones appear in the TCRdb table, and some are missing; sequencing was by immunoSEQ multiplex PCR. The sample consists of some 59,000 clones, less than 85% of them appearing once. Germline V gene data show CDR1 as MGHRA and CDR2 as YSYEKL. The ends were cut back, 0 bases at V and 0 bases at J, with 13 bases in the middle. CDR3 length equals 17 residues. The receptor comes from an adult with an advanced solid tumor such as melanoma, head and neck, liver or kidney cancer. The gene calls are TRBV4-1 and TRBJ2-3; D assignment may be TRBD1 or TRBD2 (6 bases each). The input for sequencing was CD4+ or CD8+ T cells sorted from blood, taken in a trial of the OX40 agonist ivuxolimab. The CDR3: CASSQDRRGPSTDTQYF. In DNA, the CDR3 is TGCGCCAGCAGCCAAGATCGCCGGGGGCCTAGCACAGATACGCAGTATTTT.